This entry lists 24 T cell receptor beta chains sequenced from one sample in a study of blood T cell repertoires in COVID-19. Clones were read by immunoSEQ multiplex PCR, and TCRdb kept only the in-frame ones, dropping some. The data hold approximately 300,000 clones, with about nine tenths observed a single time. What was sequenced was peripheral blood. These receptors all stem from a woman between 40 and 55 years old with acute or convalescent COVID-19.

The V and J genes are TRBV24-1 and TRBJ1-1; tentatively, D is TRBD1 (6 bases). V lost 5 bases, J lost 4 bases, and 16 bases lay in between. Germline V gene sequence: CDR1 KGHDR, CDR2 SFDVKD. The CDR3 is made up of 15 amino acids. The CDR3 nucleotides read TGTGCCACCAGTGCCCTTGCGGGGGCCGGCACTGAAGCTTTCTTT. Its protein is CATSALAGAGTEAFF.

This clone was observed many times. The chain joins TRBV30 to TRBJ1-5, with a weak D call TRBD1 (5 bases). V was shortened by 0 bases and J by 8 bases, with 11 bases between the two germline ends. Germline V gives CDR1 GTSNPN, CDR2 SVGIG (reference sequence). The CDR3 has 13 amino acids. The CDR3 here is CAWSVQGGEPQHF. The CDR3 DNA sequence: TGTGCCTGGAGTGTACAAGGAGGGGAGCCCCAGCATTTT.

The chain recombines TRBV19 with TRBJ1-1; TRBD1 matches at 8 bases. The CDR3 extends over 16 amino acids. With 5 bases clipped from V and 0 bases from J, the junction kept 8 bases outside the gene matches. Germline assignment: CDR1 LNHDA and CDR2 SQIVND (reference sequence). CDR3 nucleotides: TGTGCCAGTAGTTTACGACAGGGGCTGATGAACACTGAAGCTTTCTTT. Residues: CASSLRQGLMNTEAFF.

The J gene is TRBJ1-2, the V gene TRBV19; D ambiguous. The CDR3 runs to 15 residues. Germline CDR1 reads LNHDA; CDR2 reads SQIVND (reference sequence). Trimming left V 7 bases short and J 5 bases short, with 20 bases between. For the CDR3, the DNA is TGTGCCAGTACCACTGGGGAGGGCAGAGGGTATGGCTACACCTTC. As protein: CASTTGEGRGYGYTF.

This clone occurred once. The CDR3 loop reads CASSAGAGNSNQPQHF. The CDR3, as DNA: TGTGCCAGCAGCGCAGGAGCCGGGAATAGCAATCAGCCCCAGCATTTT. The chain has TRBV9 and TRBJ1-5; the D is unclear. The CDR3 covers 16 residues. The V end lost 3 bases, the J end lost 0 bases, and 13 bases lay between the germline ends. Germline assignment: CDR1 SGDLS and CDR2 YYNGEE.

J is TRBJ1-1 and V is TRBV19, with TRBD1 identical over 8 bases. The CDR3 runs to 16 residues. Germline V lookup: CDR1 LNHDA, CDR2 SQIVND (reference sequence). Unmatched junction bases numbered 10, after V lost 2 bases and J lost 5 bases. Here the CDR3 reads CASSIKAGGIGTEAFF. CDR3 coding DNA: TGTGCCAGTAGTATAAAGGCAGGGGGCATAGGGACTGAAGCTTTCTTT.

Only one count was recorded for this clone. The CDR3 spells CASGLDTGYEKLFF. CDR3 bases: TGTGCTAGTGGTTTAGACACAGGGTATGAAAAACTGTTTTTT. The V gene is TRBV12-5, the J gene TRBJ1-4, with a tentative D call TRBD1 (6 bases). CDR1 and CDR2 (germline): LGHNT, FRNRAP. The length of the CDR3 is 14 residues. V was cut by 3 bases and J by 6 bases, with 11 bases left in between.

The gene calls are TRBV7-6 and TRBJ2-1, with D possibly matching TRBD2 (6 bases). Between the trimmed V and J ends, which lost 10 bases and 2 bases, there was a span of 12 bases. The CDR3 is 13 amino acids. From germline, CDR1 is SGHVS and CDR2 FNYEAQ. The CDR3 protein is CATGLQTYNEQFF. The CDR3 coding sequence is TGTGCCACGGGACTCCAAACCTACAATGAGCAGTTCTTC.

The chain couples TRBV7-3 to TRBJ1-2; D is unclear. V was cut by 5 bases and J by 4 bases, with 14 bases left in between. Germline V gene data show CDR1 as SGHTA and CDR2 as FQGTGA. The CDR3 has 14 residues. The CDR3 DNA sequence: TGTGCCAGCAGCCAGACCGGGTCTAGCTATGGCTACACCTTC. Translated, it gives CASSQTGSSYGYTF. Full variable domain (outside the CDR3, taken from reference TRBV7-3 and TRBJ1-2): GAGVSQTPSNKVTEKGKYVELRCDPISGHTALYWYRQSLGQGPEFLIYFQGTGAADDSGLPNDRFFAVRPEGSVSTLKIQRTERGDSAVYLCASSQTGSSYGYTFGSGTRLTVV.

The V call is TRBV6-5, the J call TRBJ2-1; tentative D call: TRBD2 (6 bases). V was pared by 4 bases and J by 6 bases, with 16 bases between. CDR1 is MNHEY, CDR2 SVGAGI, per germline. This CDR3 comprises 15 residues. The DNA of the CDR3 is TGTGCCAGCAGTTTCCGGGACTTTCCCCTCAATGAGCAGTTCTTC. Its translation: CASSFRDFPLNEQFF.

The V gene is TRBV4-2, the J gene TRBJ2-1; 13 nucleotides agree with TRBD2. The junction had 5 bases not matched to a gene; V was cut back by 6 bases and J by 6 bases. This CDR3 contains 15 residues. CDR1 is LGHNA and CDR2 is YNFKEQ in the germline V gene. This CDR3 reads CASRYGLAGVNEQFF. The DNA of the CDR3 is TGTGCCAGCAGATACGGACTAGCGGGGGTCAATGAGCAGTTCTTC.

The V call is TRBV3-1 (or the pseudogene TRBV3-2), the J call TRBJ1-4; TRBD1 might be the D (5 bases). Germline CDR1 is LGHDT and CDR2 is YNNKEL (reference sequence). The CDR3 runs 15 residues. V was trimmed by 0 bases and J by 6 bases, leaving 11 bases between them. The CDR3 region is CASSQDLGGDEKLFF. The CDR3 DNA is TGTGCCAGCAGCCAAGATCTGGGGGGTGATGAAAAACTGTTTTTT.

The chain carries TRBV19 and TRBJ1-1; 7 nucleotides agree with TRBD1. The germline CDR1 and CDR2 sequences are LNHDA and SQIVND (reference sequence). V was pared by 5 bases and J by 1 base, with 7 bases of the junction left unmatched. The CDR3 loop spans 15 amino acids. This chain's CDR3 is CASSARQGGNTEAFF. In nucleotides, the CDR3 is TGTGCCAGTAGTGCCCGACAGGGAGGGAACACTGAAGCTTTCTTT.

This chain uses TRBV4-1 with TRBJ2-1; unclear D gene. The CDR3 has 12 residues. The V and J ends lost 4 bases and 6 bases respectively, with 7 bases between them. Germline V gene sequence: CDR1 MGHRA, CDR2 YSYEKL. The CDR3 DNA reads as TGCGCCAGCAGCCTTCCCGGCAATGAGCAGTTCTTC. It encodes CASSLPGNEQFF.

This chain uses TRBV29-1 with TRBJ1-1; D is undetermined. CDR3 size: 13 residues. The V and J ends lost 1 base and 1 base respectively, with 7 bases between them. Per germline, CDR1 SQVTM and CDR2 ANQGSEA. CDR3 loop: CSVEGNGNTEAFF. Written as DNA, the CDR3 is TGCAGCGTTGAAGGAAACGGGAACACTGAAGCTTTCTTT. The variable domain in full, with the rest retrieved from reference TRBV29-1 and TRBJ1-1, is SAVISQKPSRDICQRGTSLTIQCQVDSQVTMMFWYRQQPGQSLTLIATANQGSEATYESGFVIDKFPISRPNLTFSTLTVSNMSPEDSSIYLCSVEGNGNTEAFFGQGTRLTVV.

The V call is TRBV18, the J call TRBJ2-1; 15 bases match TRBD2. This CDR3 comprises 19 residues. Germline values: CDR1 KGHSH, CDR2 LQKENI. V trimming: 3 bases; J trimming: 5 bases; junction bases outside the gene matches: 11. The chain's CDR3 is CASSPPPGLAGGLHNEQFF. The CDR3, as DNA: TGTGCCAGCTCACCCCCTCCGGGACTAGCGGGGGGACTCCACAATGAGCAGTTCTTC.

In this sample, this clone turned up once. The gene calls are TRBV5-1 and TRBJ1-1; weak D call: TRBD1 (6 bases). CDR1 and CDR2 from the germline V gene are SGHRS and YFSETQ. This CDR3 has 17 residues. V was pared by 1 base and J by 5 bases, with 21 bases between. In DNA, the CDR3 is TGCGCCAGCAGCTTGTATGGCCAAGGGGGGGCGCGGACTGAAGCTTTCTTT. The encoded protein is CASSLYGQGGARTEAFF.

The chain has TRBV9 and TRBJ1-2, with D maybe TRBD1 (6 bases). This CDR3 spans 15 amino acids. The V end lost 1 base, the J end lost 8 bases, and 18 bases lay between the germline ends. CDR1 SGDLS and CDR2 YYNGEE come from the germline V gene. The CDR3 is CASSVTLNREEGYTF. CDR3 bases: TGTGCCAGCAGCGTAACCCTCAACAGGGAAGAAGGCTACACCTTC.

This rearrangement joins TRBV2 to TRBJ1-4; the match to TRBD1 covers 7 bases. CDR1 SNHLY and CDR2 FYNNEI come from the germline V gene. The V gene end was trimmed by 3 bases and the J gene end by 8 bases; junction bases not matched to a gene: 6. This CDR3 is 14 amino acids long. CDR3 region: CASSETGMKEKLFF. CDR3 nucleotide sequence: TGTGCCAGCAGTGAGACAGGGATGAAGGAAAAACTGTTTTTT.

The chain is built from TRBV24-1 and TRBJ2-5; TRBD1 matches 8 bases. The length of the CDR3 is 12 residues. V lost 8 bases, J lost 4 bases, and 2 bases stayed unmatched. Per the germline V gene, CDR1 is KGHDR and CDR2 is SFDVKD. The DNA of the CDR3 is TGTGCCACCAATGACAGGGGAGAGACCCAGTACTTC. As protein: CATNDRGETQYF.

The V gene is TRBV24-1, the J gene TRBJ2-3; 7 positions agree with TRBD1. CDR3 size: 15 residues. Germline V gene sequence: CDR1 KGHDR, CDR2 SFDVKD. The trim removed 4 bases at V and 2 bases at J, leaving 5 bases unmatched. The CDR3 nucleotides read TGTGCCACCAGTGAAATGGGACAGACCACAGATACGCAGTATTTT. It specifies CATSEMGQTTDTQYF.

This sequence joins TRBV2 and TRBJ1-6; 7 bases fit TRBD1. J gave up 6 bases and V 7 bases, and 6 bases lay outside the gene matches. Germline CDR1 SNHLY, CDR2 FYNNEI. This CDR3 comprises 14 residues. The CDR3 DNA sequence: TGTGCCAGCATGGCCCAGGGGGGTAATTCACCCCTCCACTTT. Translated: CASMAQGGNSPLHF.

The V and J genes are TRBV11-2 and TRBJ1-2, with D tentatively TRBD1 (5 bases). This CDR3 is built from 16 residues. Germline loops: CDR1 SGHAT, CDR2 FQNNGV. With 10 bases removed from V and 5 bases from J, the gap between germline ends came to 26 bases. As DNA, the CDR3 is TGTGCCACCCGGCAGCTTAGGATCGGACCAGGGTATGGCTACACCTTC. Translation: CATRQLRIGPGYGYTF.

The V call is TRBV7-9, the J call TRBJ2-3, with D possibly matching TRBD2 (5 bases). Germline V gene data show CDR1 as SEHNR and CDR2 as FQNEAQ (reference sequence). V was cut by 6 bases and J by 0 bases, with 22 bases left in between. The CDR3 covers 18 residues. The CDR3 DNA reads as TGTGCCAGCAGACCGAGAGGGCCTGTCGGATCTAGCACAGATACGCAGTATTTT. Translated, it gives CASRPRGPVGSSTDTQYF. The full variable domain, with the rest looked up from reference TRBV7-9 and TRBJ2-3, is DTGVSQNPRHKITKRGQNVTFRCDPISEHNRLYWYRQTLGQGPEFLTYFQNEAQLEKSRLLSDRFSAERPKGSFSTLEIQRTEQGDSAMYLCASRPRGPVGSSTDTQYFGPGTRLTVL.